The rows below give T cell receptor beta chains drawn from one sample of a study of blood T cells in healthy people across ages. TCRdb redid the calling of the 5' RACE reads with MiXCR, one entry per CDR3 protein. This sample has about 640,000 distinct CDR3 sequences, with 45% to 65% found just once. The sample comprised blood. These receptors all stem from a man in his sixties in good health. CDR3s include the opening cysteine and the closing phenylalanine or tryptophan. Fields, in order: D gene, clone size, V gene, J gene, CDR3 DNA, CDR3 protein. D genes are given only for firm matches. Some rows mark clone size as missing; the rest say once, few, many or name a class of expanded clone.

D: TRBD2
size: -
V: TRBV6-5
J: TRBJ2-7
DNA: TGTGCCAGCAGTTACGGGGGGGATGCCTCCTACGAGCAGTACTTC
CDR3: CASSYGGDASYEQYF

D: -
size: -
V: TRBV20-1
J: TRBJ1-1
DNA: TGCAGTGCTAGAGTACCCGGGAGGACCACTGAAGCTTTCTTT
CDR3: CSARVPGRTTEAFF

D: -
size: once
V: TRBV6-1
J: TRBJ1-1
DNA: TGTGCCAGCAGTCTACAGACGAGGGCCACTGAAGCTTTCTTT
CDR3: CASSLQTRATEAFF

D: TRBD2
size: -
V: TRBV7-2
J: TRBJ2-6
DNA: TGTGCCAGCAGCCTCCGTCTAGGACTACTAGCGGGGGGGCCCTCTGGGGCCAACGTCCTGACTTTC
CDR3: CASSLRLGLLAGGPSGANVLTF

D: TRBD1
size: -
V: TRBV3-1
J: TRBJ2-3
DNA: TGTGCCAGCAGCAGCACAGGGGTTATGGATACGCAGTATTTT
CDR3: CASSSTGVMDTQYF

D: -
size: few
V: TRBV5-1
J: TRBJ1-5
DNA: TGCGCCAGCAGCTTTCCAGGGGCCCGCGCCGACAATCAGCCCCAGCATTTT
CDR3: CASSFPGARADNQPQHF

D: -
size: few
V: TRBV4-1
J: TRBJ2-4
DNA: TGCGCCAGCAGCCAAGTAAGAGGAGTAGACATTCAGTACTTC
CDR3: CASSQVRGVDIQYF

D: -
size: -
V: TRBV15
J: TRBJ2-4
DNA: TGTGCCACCAGCAGCTGGAGAAACATTCAGTACTTC
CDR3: CATSSWRNIQYF

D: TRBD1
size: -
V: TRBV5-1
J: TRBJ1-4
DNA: TGCGCCAGCAGCCAGGACAGGTCTAATGAAAAACTGTTTTTT
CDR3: CASSQDRSNEKLFF

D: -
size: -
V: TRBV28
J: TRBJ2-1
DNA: TGTGCCAGCTCCCTGGGGGCTAGCGGAAGTAACAATGAGCAGTTCTTC
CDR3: CASSLGASGSNNEQFF

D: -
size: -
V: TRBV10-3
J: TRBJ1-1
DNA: TGTGCCATCAGTGAGTCCTCAGGTGTAACTGAAGCTTTCTTT
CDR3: CAISESSGVTEAFF

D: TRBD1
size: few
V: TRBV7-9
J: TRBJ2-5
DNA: TGTGCCAGCAGCTTATCTCCGACAGGGCTGTTCGAGACCCAGTACTTC
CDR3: CASSLSPTGLFETQYF

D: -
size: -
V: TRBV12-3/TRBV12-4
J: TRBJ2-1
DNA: TGTGCCAGCAGCCTCCGGGAGTCTTCCTACAATGAGCAGTTCTTC
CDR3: CASSLRESSYNEQFF

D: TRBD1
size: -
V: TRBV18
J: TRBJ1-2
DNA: TGTGCCAGCTCACCAGCCAGGGGGCTGGATGGCTACACCTTC
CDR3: CASSPARGLDGYTF

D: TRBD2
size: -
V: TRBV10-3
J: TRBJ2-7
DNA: TGTGCCATCAGTGAGTCTCTGACTAGCGGGGGGACCGAGCAGTACTTC
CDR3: CAISESLTSGGTEQYF

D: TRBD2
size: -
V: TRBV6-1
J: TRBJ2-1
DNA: TGTGCCTGCGCGGGGGTATCCTACAATGAGCAGTTCTTC
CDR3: CACAGVSYNEQFF

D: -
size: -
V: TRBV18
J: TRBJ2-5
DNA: TGTGCCAGCTCACTCGCCTCAGTGGCCCAAGAGACCCAGTACTTC
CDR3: CASSLASVAQETQYF